This T cell receptor beta chain is from a study of T cell responses to AZD1222 COVID-19 vaccine. Comments on this clone: Its antigen is as yet unknown.

Profiled with immunoSEQ multiplex PCR; TCRdb holds only in-frame clones, not every one. The data contain over 150,000 clones, roughly 90% of them seen just once; the ten biggest clones take up 5.5%. Regarding the study as a whole: Donors, mostly white British, included more females; clonal diversity was possibly underestimated. After the peak T cell response, and only then, were repertoires sampled. Baseline serology detected seropositivity in only five to seven AZD1222 recipients. The span of vaccine-associated CD4 TCRs extended across spike, with dominance at 160-218 and 743-854.

The V gene's germline CDR1 is MDHEN and CDR2 SYDVKM. The CDR3 sequence is 15 residues long. The V and J ends lost 5 bases and 6 bases, in that order; junction bases with no gene match: 10. The specimen was peripheral blood, collected on day 0 of MenACWY control vaccination. The origin of this receptor is an adult in good health. The chain recombines TRBV28 with TRBJ1-5; 7 nucleotides match TRBD1. The CDR3 DNA sequence: TGTGCCAGCAGTCCCGGGATGAGGGGGCCTCAGCCCCAGCATTTT. Its protein product is CASSPGMRGPQPQHF.